These 9 T cell receptor beta chains originate from one sample sequenced in a study of OX40 agonist ivuxolimab in advanced cancers. Produced via immunoSEQ multiplex PCR; TCRdb's table is partial and in-frame only. Among 25,000 to 35,000 clones, more than 85% were seen once, and the ten largest hold approximately 14%. The source material was CD4+ or CD8+ T cells sorted from blood, sampled in a trial of the OX40 agonist ivuxolimab. The receptors originated from an adult with an advanced solid tumor such as melanoma, head and neck, liver or kidney cancer.

J is TRBJ2-7 and V is TRBV15; TRBD1 matches at 7 bases. The germline V gene has CDR1 LNHNV and CDR2 YYDKDF (reference sequence). There are 14 residues in the CDR3. The V segment lost 4 bases and the J segment 0 bases; nucleotides outside the gene matches: 3. In DNA, the CDR3 is TGTGCCACCAGCACCGGGGACAGCTCCTACGAGCAGTACTTC. Translated, it gives CATSTGDSSYEQYF.

Only a few counts were recorded for this clone. The chain couples TRBV19 to TRBJ2-7; a possible D gene is TRBD1 (5 bases). With 5 bases removed from V and 3 bases from J, the gap between germline ends came to 14 bases. CDR1 and CDR2 from the germline V gene are LNHDA and SQIVND (reference sequence). The CDR3 contains 14 residues. The CDR3 loop reads CASSGAVGDYEQYF. The CDR3 DNA reads TGTGCCAGTAGTGGGGCAGTTGGCGACTACGAGCAGTACTTC.

CDR3 sequence: CASSPSWQNTGELFF. CDR3 nucleotide sequence: TGTGCCAGCAGCCCCAGTTGGCAGAACACCGGGGAGCTGTTTTTT. J is TRBJ2-2 and V is TRBV7-8; D is ambiguous. Germline lookup yields CDR1 SGHVS and CDR2 FQNEAQ. This CDR3 spans 15 amino acids. Trimming removed 5 bases at V and 1 base at J, with 11 bases between.

The CDR3 DNA sequence: TGTGCCAGCAGCTCTCCCACTAGCGGGGTTTACGAGCAGTACTTC. Protein product: CASSSPTSGVYEQYF. The gene calls are TRBV7-8 and TRBJ2-7; 10 bases fit TRBD2. Germline loops: CDR1 SGHVS, CDR2 FQNEAQ. V was pared by 4 bases and J by 4 bases, with 7 bases of the junction left unmatched. The CDR3 runs to 15 residues.

The chain combines TRBV9 with TRBJ1-1, with 9 bases that match TRBD1. Trimming took 0 bases from V and 7 from J; bases not matched to a gene: 4. The CDR3 spans 14 residues. The germline V gene encodes CDR1 SGDLS and CDR2 YYNGEE. The CDR3 sequence: CASSVEGTGREAFF. The CDR3, as DNA: TGTGCCAGCAGCGTAGAAGGGACAGGGCGTGAAGCTTTCTTT.

The chain recombines TRBV7-1 with TRBJ2-7; D is uncertain. TRBV7-1 is identified as an open reading frame with a role that is uncertain. The CDR3 runs 13 residues. V gave up 4 bases and J gave up 0 bases, with 7 bases separating them. CDR3 sequence: CASSLATSYEQYF. The CDR3 DNA is TGTGCCAGCAGCTTAGCAACCTCCTACGAGCAGTACTTC.

The chain has TRBV4-2 and TRBJ1-1; a weak D match, TRBD1 (5 bases). Germline V CDR1 and CDR2: LGHNA, YNFKEQ. V gave up 0 bases and J gave up 0 bases, with 17 bases separating them. This CDR3 contains 18 residues. CDR3 residues: CASSQELGQGSMNTEAFF. DNA for the CDR3: TGTGCCAGCAGCCAAGAATTGGGCCAGGGCTCTATGAACACTGAAGCTTTCTTT.

The J gene is TRBJ2-2, the V gene TRBV9; 11 nucleotides align to TRBD1. This CDR3 has 17 amino acids. Germline V gene sequence: CDR1 SGDLS, CDR2 YYNGEE. V lost 1 base and J lost 6; bases outside the gene matches: 8. In DNA, the CDR3 is TGTGCCAGCAGCGTATGGTCTGGACAGGGGGCTTCCGGGGAGCTGTTTTTT. Protein sequence: CASSVWSGQGASGELFF.

The rearrangement joins TRBV2 to TRBJ2-4; no firm D call. CDR1 SNHLY and CDR2 FYNNEI come from the germline V gene. This CDR3 region has 16 residues. The V gene lost 7 bases and the J gene lost 0 bases, with 16 bases spanning the gap. The chain's CDR3 is CASNYGITVAKNIQYF. The CDR3 nucleotides are TGTGCCAGCAACTACGGCATTACGGTAGCCAAAAACATTCAGTACTTC.